What follows are 3 T cell receptor beta chains derived from one specimen sequenced in a study of shared clonotypes between healthy human individuals. Sequencing was performed with immunoSEQ multiplex PCR; in TCRdb, only in-frame clones are kept and a portion is missing. The sample shows roughly 2.2 million clones, around 92% of them seen only once. The sequenced sample consisted of naive CD4+ T cells from PBMCs. Subset denoted: CD45RA+ positively selected. The receptor source for this set is a man aged 18 to 29 in good health. Some clones in this sample may be carry-over from other donors' samples.

This chain links TRBV4-2 with TRBJ2-7; perhaps TRBD2 as D (5 bases). With 1 base removed from V and 2 bases from J, the gap between germline ends came to 12 bases. Germline assignment: CDR1 LGHNA and CDR2 YNFKEQ. This CDR3 comprises 15 residues. CDR3 sequence reads: CASSQGSGPTYEQYF. CDR3 nucleotide sequence: TGTGCCAGCAGCCAAGGGAGCGGCCCGACCTACGAGCAGTACTTC.

The V and J genes are TRBV7-9 and TRBJ1-4; D is unclear. Germline V lookup: CDR1 SEHNR, CDR2 FQNEAQ (reference sequence). This CDR3 has 16 residues. The V end was cut by 3 bases, the J end by 5 bases, with 16 bases between. CDR3 coding DNA: TGTGCCAGCAGCTTTTGGGGTTCGCAGGTGAATGAAAAACTGTTTTTT. This encodes CASSFWGSQVNEKLFF.

This clone was found a few times. The chain combines TRBV19 with TRBJ1-2; D is unresolved. CDR3 length: 14 residues. Trimming left V 6 bases short and J 5 bases short, with 16 bases between. Germline lookup yields CDR1 LNHDA and CDR2 SQIVND (reference sequence). CDR3 DNA: TGTGCCAGTAGGACCCTGGCGGCTGGGTATGGCTACACCTTC. Translating gives CASRTLAAGYGYTF.